The present TCR beta chain was sequenced within a study of T cells after yellow fever vaccination. Study conclusions and caveats: Abundant contaminating clonotypes from the bulk population could appear in FACS-sorted repertoires. Of the clonotypes, a small share occurred in both CD4 and CD8 compartments.

Template-switching 5'RACE yielded the TCR cDNA; a universal primer site and UMIs were added in the process. TCRdb re-derived calls from the 5' RACE reads in MiXCR, one entry per CDR3 protein. The repertoire consists of approximately 110,000 distinct CDR3 sequences, with around 7.7% occurring once and the leading ten covering just under 2.5%. CDR3 length: 15 amino acids. The V and J ends lost 2 bases and 6 bases, in that order; junction bases with no gene match: 7. Per the germline V gene, CDR1 is SGHRS and CDR2 is YFSETQ. This clonotype was observed at least ten times. No antigen is known for it. The source material was CD4+ T cells sorted from PBMCs, sampled approximately 11 days after the first yellow fever vaccination. The sequence was collected from a man between 18 and 35 years old who received the YFV17D yellow fever vaccine. This chain uses TRBV5-1 with TRBJ2-3, with TRBD2 matching over 9 bases. The CDR3 DNA reads TGCGCCAGCAGCTTCCCTAGCGGGGCGCAGGATACGCAGTATTTT. This codes for CASSFPSGAQDTQYF.